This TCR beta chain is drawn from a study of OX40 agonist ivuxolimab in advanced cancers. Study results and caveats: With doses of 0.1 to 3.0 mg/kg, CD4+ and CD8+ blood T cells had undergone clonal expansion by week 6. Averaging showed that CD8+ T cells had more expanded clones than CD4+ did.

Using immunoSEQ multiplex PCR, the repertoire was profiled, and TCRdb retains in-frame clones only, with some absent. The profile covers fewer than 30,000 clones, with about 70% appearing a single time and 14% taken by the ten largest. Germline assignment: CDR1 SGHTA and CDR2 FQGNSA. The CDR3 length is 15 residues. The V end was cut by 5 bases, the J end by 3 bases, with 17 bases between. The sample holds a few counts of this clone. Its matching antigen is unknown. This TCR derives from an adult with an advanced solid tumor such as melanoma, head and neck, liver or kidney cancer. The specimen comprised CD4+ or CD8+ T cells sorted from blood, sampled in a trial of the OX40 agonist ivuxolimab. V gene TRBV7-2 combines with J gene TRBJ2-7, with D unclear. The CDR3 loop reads CASSPDFGSYYEQYF. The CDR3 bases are TGTGCCAGCAGCCCAGATTTCGGCAGCTACTACGAGCAGTACTTC.